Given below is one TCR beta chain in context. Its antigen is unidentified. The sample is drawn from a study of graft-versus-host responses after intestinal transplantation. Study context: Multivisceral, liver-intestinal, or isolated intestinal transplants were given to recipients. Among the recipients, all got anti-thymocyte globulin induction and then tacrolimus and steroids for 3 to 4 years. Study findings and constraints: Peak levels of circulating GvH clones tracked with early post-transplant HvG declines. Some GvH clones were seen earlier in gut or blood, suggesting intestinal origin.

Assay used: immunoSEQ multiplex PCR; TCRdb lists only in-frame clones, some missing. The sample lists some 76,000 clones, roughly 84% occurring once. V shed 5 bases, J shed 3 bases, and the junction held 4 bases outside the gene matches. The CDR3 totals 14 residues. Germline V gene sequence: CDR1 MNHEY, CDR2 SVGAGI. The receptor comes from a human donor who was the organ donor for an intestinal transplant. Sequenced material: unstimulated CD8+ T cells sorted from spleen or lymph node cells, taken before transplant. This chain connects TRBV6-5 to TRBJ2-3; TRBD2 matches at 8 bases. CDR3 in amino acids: CASSIGGGTDTQYF. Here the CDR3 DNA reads TGTGCCAGCAGTATCGGGGGGGGGACAGATACGCAGTATTTT.